This T cell receptor beta chain stems from a study of OX40 agonist ivuxolimab in advanced cancers. Study details: The dose-escalation cohort had hepatocellular carcinoma, melanoma, renal cell or head and neck cancer. Study outcomes and limitations: CD4+ and CD8+ blood T cells expanded clonally by week 6 at 0.1 to 3.0 mg/kg.

Per germline, CDR1 MRHNA and CDR2 SNTAGT. Losses at the gene ends were 2 bases for V and 3 bases for J; bases not matched to a gene: 3. This CDR3 comprises 16 residues. This clone was found many times. Its target is unknown. Patients had blood sampled at baseline and again on cycle 4 day 1 and cycle 7 day 1. Data came from immunoSEQ multiplex PCR; TCRdb stores just in-frame clones and leaves some out. The table has about 69,000 clones, 80% to 90% seen once. This receptor was identified in an adult with an advanced solid tumor such as melanoma, head and neck, liver or kidney cancer. The source was CD4+ or CD8+ T cells sorted from blood, collected in a trial of the OX40 agonist ivuxolimab. The chain employs TRBV6-4 and TRBJ2-1; 11 nucleotides match TRBD2. CDR3 sequence: CASSDNSGGGYNEQFF. CDR3 bases: TGTGCCAGCAGTGACAATAGCGGGGGGGGCTACAATGAGCAGTTCTTC.